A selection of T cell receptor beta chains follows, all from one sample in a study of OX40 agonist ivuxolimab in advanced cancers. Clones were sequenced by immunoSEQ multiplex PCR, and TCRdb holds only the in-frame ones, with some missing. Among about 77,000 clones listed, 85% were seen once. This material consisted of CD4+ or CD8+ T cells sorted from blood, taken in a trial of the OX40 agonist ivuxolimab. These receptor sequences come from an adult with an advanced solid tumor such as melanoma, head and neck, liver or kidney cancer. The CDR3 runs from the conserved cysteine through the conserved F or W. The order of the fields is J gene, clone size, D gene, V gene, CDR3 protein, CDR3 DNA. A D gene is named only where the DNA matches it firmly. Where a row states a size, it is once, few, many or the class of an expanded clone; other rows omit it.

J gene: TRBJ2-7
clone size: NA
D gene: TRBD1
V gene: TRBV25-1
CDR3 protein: CASVGRTGANYEQYF
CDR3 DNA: TGTGCCAGCGTGGGGCGGACAGGGGCGAACTACGAGCAGTACTTC

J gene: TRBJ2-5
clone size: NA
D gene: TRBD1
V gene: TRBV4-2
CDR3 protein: CASSLGRVGQEKKETQYF
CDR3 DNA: TGTGCCAGCAGCCTAGGACGGGTCGGACAGGAGAAGAAAGAGACCCAGTACTTC

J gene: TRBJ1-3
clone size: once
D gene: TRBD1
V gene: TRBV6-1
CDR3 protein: CASSRDSVSGNTIYF
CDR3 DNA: TGTGCCAGCAGTCGGGACAGCGTCTCTGGAAACACCATATATTTT

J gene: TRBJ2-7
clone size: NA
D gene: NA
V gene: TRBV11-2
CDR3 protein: CASSLDSGPEQYF
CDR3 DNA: TGTGCCAGCAGCTTAGATTCGGGCCCCGAGCAGTACTTC

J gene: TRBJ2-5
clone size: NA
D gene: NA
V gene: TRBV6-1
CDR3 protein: CASNQIRETQYF
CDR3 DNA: TGTGCCAGCAATCAGATTCGAGAGACCCAGTACTTC

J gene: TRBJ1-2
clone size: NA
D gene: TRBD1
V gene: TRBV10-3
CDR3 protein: CAISGTGGYTF
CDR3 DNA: TGTGCCATCAGTGGGACAGGTGGCTACACCTTC

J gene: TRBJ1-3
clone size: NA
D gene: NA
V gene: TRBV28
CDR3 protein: CASKAGGGNTIYF
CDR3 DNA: TGTGCCAGCAAAGCCGGGGGAGGAAACACCATATATTTT

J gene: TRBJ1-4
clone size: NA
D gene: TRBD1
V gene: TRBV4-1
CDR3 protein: CASSPAGGNEKLFF
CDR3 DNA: TGCGCCAGCAGCCCCGCAGGGGGTAATGAAAAACTGTTTTTT

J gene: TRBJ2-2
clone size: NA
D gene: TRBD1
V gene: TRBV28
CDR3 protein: CASSFGTGNTGELFF
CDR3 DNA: TGTGCCAGCAGTTTCGGGACAGGGAACACCGGGGAGCTGTTTTTT

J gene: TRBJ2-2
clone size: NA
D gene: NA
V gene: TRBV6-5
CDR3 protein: CASSYSVGELFF
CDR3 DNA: TGTGCCAGCAGTTACTCCGTCGGGGAGCTGTTTTTT

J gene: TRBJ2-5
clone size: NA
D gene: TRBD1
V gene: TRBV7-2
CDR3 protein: CASSLTGGAETQYF
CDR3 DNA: TGTGCCAGCAGCTTAACAGGGGGCGCGGAGACCCAGTACTTC

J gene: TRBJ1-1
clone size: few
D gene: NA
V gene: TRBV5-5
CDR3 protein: CASSLRQTEAFF
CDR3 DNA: TGTGCCAGCAGCCTACGTCAGACTGAAGCTTTCTTT

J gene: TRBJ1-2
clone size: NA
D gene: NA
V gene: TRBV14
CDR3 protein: CASSQGGDYGYTF
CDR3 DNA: TGTGCCAGCAGCCAAGGAGGGGACTATGGCTACACCTTC

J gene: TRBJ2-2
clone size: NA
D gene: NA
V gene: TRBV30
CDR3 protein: CAWKIGGKMNTGELFF
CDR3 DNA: TGTGCCTGGAAAATAGGGGGGAAAATGAACACCGGGGAGCTGTTTTTT

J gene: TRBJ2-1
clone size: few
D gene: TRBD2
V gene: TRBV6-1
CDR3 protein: CASSETMLAGRNEQFF
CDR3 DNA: TGTGCCAGCAGTGAAACTATGCTAGCGGGGAGGAATGAGCAGTTCTTC

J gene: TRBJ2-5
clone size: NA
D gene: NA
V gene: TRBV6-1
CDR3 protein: CASSYAETQYF
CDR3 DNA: TGTGCCAGCAGCTATGCCGAGACCCAGTACTTC